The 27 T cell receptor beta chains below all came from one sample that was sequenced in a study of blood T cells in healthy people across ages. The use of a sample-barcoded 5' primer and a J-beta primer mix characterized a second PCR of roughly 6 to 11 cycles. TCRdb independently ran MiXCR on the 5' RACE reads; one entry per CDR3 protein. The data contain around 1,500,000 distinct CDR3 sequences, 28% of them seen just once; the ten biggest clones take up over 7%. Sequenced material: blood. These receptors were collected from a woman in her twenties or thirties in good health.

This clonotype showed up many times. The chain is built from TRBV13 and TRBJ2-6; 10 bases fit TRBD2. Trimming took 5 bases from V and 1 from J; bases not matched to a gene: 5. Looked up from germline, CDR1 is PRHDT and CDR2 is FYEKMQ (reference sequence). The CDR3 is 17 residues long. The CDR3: CASSGGLAVSGANVLTF. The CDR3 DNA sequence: TGTGCCAGCAGCGGCGGACTAGCGGTTTCTGGGGCCAACGTCCTGACTTTC.

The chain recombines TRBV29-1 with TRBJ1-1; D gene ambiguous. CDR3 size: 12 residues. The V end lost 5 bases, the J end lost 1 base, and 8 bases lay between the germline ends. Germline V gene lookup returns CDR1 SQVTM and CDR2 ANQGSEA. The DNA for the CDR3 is TGCAGCGTTTGGACTGGGAACACTGAAGCTTTCTTT. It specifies CSVWTGNTEAFF.

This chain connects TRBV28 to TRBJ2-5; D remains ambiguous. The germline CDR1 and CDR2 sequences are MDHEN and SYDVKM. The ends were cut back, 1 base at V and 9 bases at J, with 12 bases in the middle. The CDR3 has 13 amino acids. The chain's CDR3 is CASSLSLIGPQYF. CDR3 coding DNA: TGTGCCAGCAGTTTATCTCTAATCGGGCCCCAGTACTTC.

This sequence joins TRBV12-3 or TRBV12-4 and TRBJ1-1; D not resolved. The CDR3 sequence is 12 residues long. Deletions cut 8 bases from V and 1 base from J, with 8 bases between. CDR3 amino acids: CASSHKNTEAFF. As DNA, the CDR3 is TGTGCCAGCTCCCACAAGAACACTGAAGCTTTCTTT.

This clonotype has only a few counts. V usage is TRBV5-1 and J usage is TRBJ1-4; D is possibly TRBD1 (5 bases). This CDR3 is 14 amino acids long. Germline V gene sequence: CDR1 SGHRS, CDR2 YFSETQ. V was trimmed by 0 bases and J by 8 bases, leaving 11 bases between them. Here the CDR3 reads CASSLDRSGEKLFF. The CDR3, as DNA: TGCGCCAGCAGCTTGGACAGGTCGGGCGAAAAACTGTTTTTT.

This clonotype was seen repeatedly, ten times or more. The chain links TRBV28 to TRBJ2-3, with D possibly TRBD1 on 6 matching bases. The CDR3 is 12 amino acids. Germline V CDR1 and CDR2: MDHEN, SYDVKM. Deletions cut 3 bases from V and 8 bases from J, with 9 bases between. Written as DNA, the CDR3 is TGTGCCAGCAGTTTCAAGGGGGTTACGCAGTATTTT. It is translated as CASSFKGVTQYF.

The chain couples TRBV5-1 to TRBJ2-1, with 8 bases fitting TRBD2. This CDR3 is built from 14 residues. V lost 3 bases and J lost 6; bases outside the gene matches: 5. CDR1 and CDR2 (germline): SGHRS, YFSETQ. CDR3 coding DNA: TGCGCCAGCAGCTCGTCAGGACTAGCCAATGAGCAGTTCTTC. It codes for CASSSSGLANEQFF.

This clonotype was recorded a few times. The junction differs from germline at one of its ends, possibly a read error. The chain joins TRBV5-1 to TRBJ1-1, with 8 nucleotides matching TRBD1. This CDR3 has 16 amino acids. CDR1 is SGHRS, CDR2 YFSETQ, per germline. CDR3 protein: CAGSLPGGQANTEAFF. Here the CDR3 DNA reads TGCGCCGGCAGCCTGCCGGGGGGACAGGCGAACACTGAAGCTTTCTTT.

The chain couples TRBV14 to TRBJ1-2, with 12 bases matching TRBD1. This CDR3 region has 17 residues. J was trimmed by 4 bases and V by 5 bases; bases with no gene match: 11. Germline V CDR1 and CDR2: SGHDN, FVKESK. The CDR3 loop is CASSYSGTGGWAYGYTF. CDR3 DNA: TGTGCCAGCAGCTACAGCGGGACAGGGGGCTGGGCCTATGGCTACACCTTC.

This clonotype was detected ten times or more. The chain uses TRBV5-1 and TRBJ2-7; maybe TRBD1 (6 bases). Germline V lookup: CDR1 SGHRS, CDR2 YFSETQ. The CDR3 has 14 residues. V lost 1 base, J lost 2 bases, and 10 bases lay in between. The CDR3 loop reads CASSLTGPTYEQYF. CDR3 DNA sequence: TGCGCCAGCAGCTTGACAGGGCCCACCTACGAGCAGTACTTC.

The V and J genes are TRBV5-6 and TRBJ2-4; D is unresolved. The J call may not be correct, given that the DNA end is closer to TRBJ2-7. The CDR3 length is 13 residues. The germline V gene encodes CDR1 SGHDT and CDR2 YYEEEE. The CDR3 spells CASSFGIYGEQYF. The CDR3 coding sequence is TGTGCCAGCAGCTTTGGAATTTATGGCGAGCAGTACTTC.

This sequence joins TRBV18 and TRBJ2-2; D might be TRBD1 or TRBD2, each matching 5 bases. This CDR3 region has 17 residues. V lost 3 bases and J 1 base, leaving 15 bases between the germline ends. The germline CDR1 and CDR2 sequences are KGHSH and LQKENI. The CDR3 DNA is TGTGCCAGCTCACCCCAGGGCGCGGGTCTGAACACCGGGGAGCTGTTTTTT. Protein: CASSPQGAGLNTGELFF.

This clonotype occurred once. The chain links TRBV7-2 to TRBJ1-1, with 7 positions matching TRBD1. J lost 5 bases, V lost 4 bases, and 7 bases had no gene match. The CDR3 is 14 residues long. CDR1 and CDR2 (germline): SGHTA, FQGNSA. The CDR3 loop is CASSYRGVGTEAFF. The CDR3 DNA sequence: TGTGCCAGCAGCTACAGGGGAGTGGGTACTGAAGCTTTCTTT.

CDR3 in amino acids: CASSSVDLGDEQFF. In nucleotides, the CDR3 is TGCGCCAGCAGCTCGGTAGACCTAGGCGATGAGCAGTTCTTC. The gene calls are TRBV5-1 and TRBJ2-1; D is undetermined. CDR3 length: 14 residues. CDR1 and CDR2 from the germline V gene are SGHRS and YFSETQ. V was cut by 3 bases and J by 8 bases, with 15 bases left in between.

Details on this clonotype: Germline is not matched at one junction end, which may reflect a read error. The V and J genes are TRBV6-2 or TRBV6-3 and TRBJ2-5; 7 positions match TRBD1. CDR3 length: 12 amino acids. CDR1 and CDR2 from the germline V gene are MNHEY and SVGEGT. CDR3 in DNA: TGTGCCGCCCGGGACAGCCAAGAGACCCAGCACTTC. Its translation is CAARDSQETQHF.

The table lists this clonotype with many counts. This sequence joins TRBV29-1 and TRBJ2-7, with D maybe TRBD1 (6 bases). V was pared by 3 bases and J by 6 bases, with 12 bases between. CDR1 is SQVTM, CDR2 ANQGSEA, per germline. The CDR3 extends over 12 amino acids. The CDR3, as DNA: TGCAGCGTTGATAAGTCCAGGGGCGAGCAGTACTTC. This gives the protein CSVDKSRGEQYF.

The CDR3 spells CSVAQEGNTIYF. CDR3 bases: TGCAGCGTTGCACAGGAAGGAAACACCATATATTTT. The chain couples TRBV29-1 to TRBJ1-3; D may be TRBD1 (5 bases). Trimming took off 4 bases at V and 4 bases at J, with 8 bases between the two ends. The CDR3 loop spans 12 amino acids. Germline-derived CDR1 and CDR2 are SQVTM and ANQGSEA.

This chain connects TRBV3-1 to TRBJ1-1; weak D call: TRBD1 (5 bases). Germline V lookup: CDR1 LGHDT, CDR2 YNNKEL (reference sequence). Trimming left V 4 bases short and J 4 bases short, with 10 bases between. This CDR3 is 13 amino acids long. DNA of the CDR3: TGTGCCAGCAGCCGTGGGACGAGCACTGAAGCTTTCTTT. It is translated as CASSRGTSTEAFF.

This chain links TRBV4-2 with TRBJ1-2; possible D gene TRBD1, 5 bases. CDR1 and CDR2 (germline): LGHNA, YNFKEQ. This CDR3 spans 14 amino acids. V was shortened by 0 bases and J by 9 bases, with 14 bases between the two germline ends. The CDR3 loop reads CASSQEGDPMRYTF. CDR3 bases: TGTGCCAGCAGCCAAGAAGGGGATCCTATGCGCTACACCTTC.

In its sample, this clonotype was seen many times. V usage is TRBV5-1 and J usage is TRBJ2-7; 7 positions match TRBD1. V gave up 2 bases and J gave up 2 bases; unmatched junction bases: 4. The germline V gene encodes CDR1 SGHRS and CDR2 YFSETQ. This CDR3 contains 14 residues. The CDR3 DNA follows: TGCGCCAGCAGCTTCTCACAGGGGCCCTACGAGCAGTACTTC. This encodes CASSFSQGPYEQYF.

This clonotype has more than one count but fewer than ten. The CDR3 protein is CAVGGTGVYF. The CDR3 coding sequence is TGTGCCGTAGGCGGGACAGGCGTGTACTTC. The chain uses TRBV12-3 or TRBV12-4 and TRBJ2-5; 8 nucleotides agree with TRBD1. The CDR3 extends over 10 amino acids. V lost 11 bases, J lost 13 bases, and 9 bases stayed unmatched.

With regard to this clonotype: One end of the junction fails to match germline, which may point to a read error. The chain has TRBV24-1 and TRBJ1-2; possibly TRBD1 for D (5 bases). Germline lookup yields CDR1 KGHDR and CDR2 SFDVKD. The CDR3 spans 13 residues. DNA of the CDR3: TGTGCCACCAGGGATTGGGGGAACTATGGCTACACCTTC. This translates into CATRDWGNYGYTF.

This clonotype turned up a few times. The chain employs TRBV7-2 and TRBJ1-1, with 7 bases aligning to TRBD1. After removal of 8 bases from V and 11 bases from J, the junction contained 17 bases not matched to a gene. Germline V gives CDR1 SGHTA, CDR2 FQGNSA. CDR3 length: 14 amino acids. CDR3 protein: CASLGGGRGLRAFF. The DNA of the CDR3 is TGTGCCAGCCTAGGGGGTGGGAGGGGGCTGAGGGCTTTCTTT.

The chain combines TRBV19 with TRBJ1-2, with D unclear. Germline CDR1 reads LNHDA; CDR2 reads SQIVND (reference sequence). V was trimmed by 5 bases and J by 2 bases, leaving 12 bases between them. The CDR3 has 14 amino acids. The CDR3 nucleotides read TGTGCCAGTAGTTTCGGACGTGCCAACTATGGCTACACCTTC. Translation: CASSFGRANYGYTF.

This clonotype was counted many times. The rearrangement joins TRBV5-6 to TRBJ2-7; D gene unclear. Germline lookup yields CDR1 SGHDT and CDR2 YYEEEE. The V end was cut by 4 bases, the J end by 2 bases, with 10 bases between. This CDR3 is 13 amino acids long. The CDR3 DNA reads TGTGCCAGCAGCGCCGGGTGGACCTACGAGCAGTACTTC. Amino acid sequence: CASSAGWTYEQYF.

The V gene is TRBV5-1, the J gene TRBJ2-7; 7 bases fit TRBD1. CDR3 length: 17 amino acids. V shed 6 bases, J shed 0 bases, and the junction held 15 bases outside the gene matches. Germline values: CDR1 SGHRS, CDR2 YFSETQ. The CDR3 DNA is TGCGCCAGCACGCGAGACCCCGGACAGGCGAGCTCCTACGAGCAGTACTTC. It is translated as CASTRDPGQASSYEQYF.

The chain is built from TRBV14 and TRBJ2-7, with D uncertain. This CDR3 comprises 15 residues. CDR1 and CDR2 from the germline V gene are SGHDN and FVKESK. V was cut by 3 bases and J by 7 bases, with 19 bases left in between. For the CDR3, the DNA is TGTGCCAGCAGCCATACCAACGTAATTCGAAATGAGCAGTACTTC. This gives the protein CASSHTNVIRNEQYF.